The 7 T cell receptor beta chains listed next were all sequenced from one sample in a study of T cells expressing NK-cell markers. TCRdb reworked the 5' RACE reads into one entry per CDR3 protein, no DNA. Its table lists about 160,000 distinct CDR3 sequences. The specimen was blood T cells: a sorted CD56 or NKG2C T cell subset, CD4+ or CD8+ T cells, or bulk PBMC T cells (not recorded which). The receptor source for this set is a man aged 18-69 years in good health.

The chain uses TRBV4-2 and TRBJ1-1; no DNA is available, so the TRBD1 call from TCRdb remains unchecked. The CDR3 is made up of 15 amino acids. Per germline, CDR1 LGHNA and CDR2 YNFKEQ. CDR3 loop: CASSHIPGGDTEAFF.

The chain employs TRBV29-1 and TRBJ2-7; no DNA is available, so the TRBD1 call from TCRdb remains unchecked. CDR3 size: 13 residues. CDR1 and CDR2 from the germline V gene are SQVTM and ANQGSEA. CDR3 protein: CSANVQGRYEQYF.

The chain is built from TRBV12-3 or TRBV12-4 and TRBJ2-5; there is no DNA to check the TCRdb D call of TRBD1. CDR3 size: 16 residues. CDR3 protein: CASSPSGGGGQETQYF.

The chain links TRBV28 to TRBJ2-1; TCRdb outputs TRBD2, but without DNA this stays unchecked. Germline V gene data show CDR1 as MDHEN and CDR2 as SYDVKM. This CDR3 contains 16 residues. The CDR3 region is CASSTFFSGGSYEQFF.

The genes are TRBV5-1 and TRBJ2-1; as DNA is missing, the TRBD1 call by TCRdb cannot be tested. CDR1 is SGHRS and CDR2 is YFSETQ in the germline V gene. The CDR3 extends over 16 amino acids. The CDR3 spells CASSSLTGSSYNEQFF. Full variable domain (missing parts from reference TRBV5-1 and TRBJ2-1): KAGVTQTPRYLIKTRGQQVTLSCSPISGHRSVSWYQQTPGQGLQFLFEYFSETQRNKGNFPGRFSGRQFSNSRSEMNVSTLELGDSALYLCASSSLTGSSYNEQFFGPGTRLTVL.

V usage is TRBV27 and J usage is TRBJ2-1; the TCRdb call, TRBD1, lacks DNA for checking. Germline loops: CDR1 MNHEY, CDR2 SMNVEV (reference sequence). CDR3 length equals 15 residues. The CDR3 protein is CASALGQVDWDEQFF.

The chain couples TRBV19 to TRBJ1-1. This CDR3 contains 16 residues. Germline CDR1 and CDR2: LNHDA and SQIVND (reference sequence). This CDR3 reads CASSMVRREMNTEAFF.